This paragraph covers one T cell receptor (beta chain) sequence. Its specificity is not known. These data are taken from a study of beta chain features in type 1 diabetes. Study-level background: In all, approximately 110 million sorted cells from all samples were analyzed.

Trimming removed 6 bases from V and 9 bases from J; junction bases left unmatched: 9. The CDR3 contains 14 residues. Germline-derived CDR1 and CDR2 are MDHEN and SYDVKM. Sorting that relied on CD45RO/CCR7/CD25/CD127/CD95/CD27 yielded CD4+ naive, central memory, regulatory and stem cell-like memory cells. Expressed TCRB transcripts got sequenced, as all isolated RNA was reverse transcribed. Libraries were prepared by immunoSEQ multiplex PCR; TCRdb keeps only in-frame clonotypes and omits some of them. The data contain over 150,000 clones, around 8.5% of them singletons. The study, taken as a whole, reports: The VDJ junctions of type 1 diabetes patients carried fewer insertions and more deletions.

Sequencing was performed on central memory CD4+ T cells from blood. The chain recombines TRBV28 with TRBJ2-1, with TRBD2 matching over 9 bases. The source of this sequence is a man younger than 35 in good health. As DNA, the CDR3 is TGTGCCAGCAGCCCGGGACTAGCCCTCGCTGAGCAGTTCTTC. The encoded protein is CASSPGLALAEQFF.